Sequencing of this TCR beta chain was carried out in a study of graft-versus-host responses after intestinal transplantation. Here immunoSEQ multiplex PCR was the method, and the copy in TCRdb shows in-frame clones only, minus some. Among some 90,000 clones listed, over 80% were seen once. About this clone itself: The antigen is unknown.

Germline CDR1 SGHVS, CDR2 FNYEAQ. V lost 0 bases, J lost 3 bases, and 4 bases lay in between. The CDR3 is made up of 13 amino acids. V is TRBV7-6 and J is TRBJ2-3; D not resolved. The input for sequencing was unstimulated CD8+ T cells sorted from spleen or lymph node cells, taken before intestinal transplant. This receptor was identified in a human donor who received an intestinal transplant. For the CDR3, the DNA is TGTGCCAGCAGCTTAGCGGAGACAGATACGCAGTATTTT. It codes for CASSLAETDTQYF.